This T cell receptor beta chain came from a study of post-analysis software for immune sequencing data. Findings and caveats of the study: Controls had significantly higher normalized Chao1 diversity than multiple sclerosis patients. Patients showed TRBV5-6, TRBV5-1 and TRBV20-1 among a few TRBV segments more frequent than in controls.

The sample holds one count of this clonotype. The antigen is not known. cDNA libraries of TCR beta carried unique molecular identifiers. A single record per CDR3 protein comes from TCRdb applying MiXCR to the PCR reads. The sample records about 540,000 distinct CDR3 sequences, approximately 34% being singletons. The J segment lost 8 bases and the V segment lost 7 bases, leaving 22 bases of the junction unmatched. The CDR3 covers 18 residues. Per germline, CDR1 SGHTA and CDR2 FQGNSA. The sequenced sample was blood. This clonotype was obtained from a girl aged 2-17 years with multiple sclerosis. This chain links TRBV7-2 with TRBJ2-1, with 8 bases fitting TRBD1. The CDR3 region is CASTQRVAGGVWGYEQFF. CDR3 sequence (DNA): TGTGCCAGCACCCAACGAGTGGCAGGGGGCGTTTGGGGGTATGAGCAGTTCTTC. Complete variable domain (other parts from reference TRBV7-2 and TRBJ2-1): GAGVSQSPSNKVTEKGKDVELRCDPISGHTALYWYRQSLGQGLEFLIYFQGNSAPDKSGLPSDRFSAERTGGSVSTLTIQRTQQEDSAVYLCASTQRVAGGVWGYEQFFGPGTRLTVL.